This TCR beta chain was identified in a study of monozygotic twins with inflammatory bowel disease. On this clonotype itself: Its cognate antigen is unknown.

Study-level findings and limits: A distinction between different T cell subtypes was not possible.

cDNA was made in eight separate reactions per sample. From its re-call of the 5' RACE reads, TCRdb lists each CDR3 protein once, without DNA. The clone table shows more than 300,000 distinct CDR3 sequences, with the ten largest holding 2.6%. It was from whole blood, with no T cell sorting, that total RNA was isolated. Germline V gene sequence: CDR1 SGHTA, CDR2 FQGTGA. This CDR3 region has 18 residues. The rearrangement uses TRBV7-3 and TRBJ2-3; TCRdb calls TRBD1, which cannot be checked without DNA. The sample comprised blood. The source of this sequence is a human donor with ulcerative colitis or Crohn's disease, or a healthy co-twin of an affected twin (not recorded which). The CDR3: CASPLATTVKTSTDTQYF.